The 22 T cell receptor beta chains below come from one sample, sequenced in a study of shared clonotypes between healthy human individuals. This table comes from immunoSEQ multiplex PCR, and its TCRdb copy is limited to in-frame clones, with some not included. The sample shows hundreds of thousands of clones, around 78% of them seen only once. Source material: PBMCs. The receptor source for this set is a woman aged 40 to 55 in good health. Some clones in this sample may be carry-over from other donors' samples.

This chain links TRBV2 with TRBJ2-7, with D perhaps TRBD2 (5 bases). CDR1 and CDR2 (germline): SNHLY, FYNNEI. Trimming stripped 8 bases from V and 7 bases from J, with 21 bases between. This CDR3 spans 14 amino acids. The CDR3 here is CASSLTTSTGEQYF. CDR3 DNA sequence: TGTGCCAGCTCCCTAACGACTTCCACGGGAGAGCAGTACTTC.

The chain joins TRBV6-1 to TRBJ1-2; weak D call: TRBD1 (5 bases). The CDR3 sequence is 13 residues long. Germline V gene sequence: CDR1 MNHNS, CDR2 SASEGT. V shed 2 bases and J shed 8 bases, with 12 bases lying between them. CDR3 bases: TGTGCCAGCAGTGAATTAGGGACGGGAGGCTACACCTTC. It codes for CASSELGTGGYTF.

The CDR3 is CASSRTSFKNEQFF. The CDR3, as DNA: TGTGCCAGCAGTCGGACTAGCTTCAAAAATGAGCAGTTCTTC. V gene TRBV28 combines with J gene TRBJ2-1; 8 bases are a match to TRBD2. The CDR3 consists of 14 residues. CDR1 is MDHEN and CDR2 is SYDVKM in the germline V gene. J gave up 7 bases and V 5 bases, and 7 bases lay outside the gene matches.

The CDR3 DNA follows: TGTGCCAGCAGTCTAGATGGGTACAATGAGCAGTTCTTC. Encoded protein: CASSLDGYNEQFF. This chain joins TRBV6-5 and TRBJ2-1; D unresolved. The CDR3 sequence is 13 residues long. V was cut by 5 bases and J by 4 bases, with 9 bases left in between. Germline CDR1 and CDR2: MNHEY and SVGAGI.

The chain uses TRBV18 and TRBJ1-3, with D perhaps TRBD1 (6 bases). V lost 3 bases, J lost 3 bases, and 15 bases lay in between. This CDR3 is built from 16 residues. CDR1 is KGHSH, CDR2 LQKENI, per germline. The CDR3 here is CASSPTGPGHGNTIYF. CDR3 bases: TGTGCCAGCTCACCTACAGGGCCGGGTCATGGAAACACCATATATTTT.

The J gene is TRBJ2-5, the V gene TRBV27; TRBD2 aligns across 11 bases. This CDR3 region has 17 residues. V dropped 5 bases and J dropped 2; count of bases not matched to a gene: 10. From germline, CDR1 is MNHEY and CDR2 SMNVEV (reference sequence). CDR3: CASSPETSGTVQETQYF. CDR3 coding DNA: TGTGCCAGCAGTCCGGAGACTAGCGGGACAGTACAAGAGACCCAGTACTTC.

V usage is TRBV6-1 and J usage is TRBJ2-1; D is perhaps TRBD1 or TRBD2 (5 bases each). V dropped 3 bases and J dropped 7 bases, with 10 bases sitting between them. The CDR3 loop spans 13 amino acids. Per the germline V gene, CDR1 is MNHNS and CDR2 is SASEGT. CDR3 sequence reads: CASSEGVWNEQFF. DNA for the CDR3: TGTGCCAGCAGTGAGGGGGTTTGGAATGAGCAGTTCTTC.

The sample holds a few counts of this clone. The CDR3: CASSQVPGINTEAFF. CDR3 nucleotide sequence: TGCGCCAGCAGCCAAGTACCAGGAATAAACACTGAAGCTTTCTTT. J is TRBJ1-1 and V is TRBV4-1; D unclear. Trimming took 1 base from V and 2 from J, leaving 11 bases between them. Germline V gene sequence: CDR1 MGHRA, CDR2 YSYEKL. CDR3 size: 15 residues.

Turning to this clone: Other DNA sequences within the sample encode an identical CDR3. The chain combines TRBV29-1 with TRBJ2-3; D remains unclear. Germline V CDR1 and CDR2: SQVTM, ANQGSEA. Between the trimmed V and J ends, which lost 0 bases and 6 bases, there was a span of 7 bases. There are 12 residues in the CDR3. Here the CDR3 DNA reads TGCAGCGTTGAAGATTTGCCCGATACGCAGTATTTT. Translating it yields CSVEDLPDTQYF.

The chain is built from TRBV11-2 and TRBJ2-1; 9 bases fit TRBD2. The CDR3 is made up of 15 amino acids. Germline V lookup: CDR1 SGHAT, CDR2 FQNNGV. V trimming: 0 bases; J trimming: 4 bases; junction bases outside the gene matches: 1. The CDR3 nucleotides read TGTGCCAGCAGCTTAGAGCGGGAGGGTTACAATGAGCAGTTCTTC. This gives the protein CASSLEREGYNEQFF.

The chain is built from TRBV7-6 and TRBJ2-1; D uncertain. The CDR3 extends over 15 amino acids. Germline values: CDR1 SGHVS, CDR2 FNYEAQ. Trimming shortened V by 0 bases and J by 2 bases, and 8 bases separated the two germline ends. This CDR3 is CASSLAPGPYNEQFF. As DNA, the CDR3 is TGTGCCAGCAGCTTAGCGCCGGGCCCCTACAATGAGCAGTTCTTC.

The CDR3 sequence is CASSPPTLAGPYNEQFF. The CDR3 nucleotides read TGCGCCAGCAGCCCCCCCACCCTAGCGGGACCTTACAATGAGCAGTTCTTC. J is TRBJ2-1 and V is TRBV5-1; 9 nucleotides match TRBD2. Germline V CDR1 and CDR2: SGHRS, YFSETQ. V shed 4 bases, J shed 4 bases, and the junction held 12 bases outside the gene matches. This CDR3 region has 17 residues.

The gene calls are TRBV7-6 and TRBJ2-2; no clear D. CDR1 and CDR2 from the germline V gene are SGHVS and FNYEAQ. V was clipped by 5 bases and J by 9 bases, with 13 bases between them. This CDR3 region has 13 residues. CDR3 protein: CASSLAGLRELFF. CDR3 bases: TGTGCCAGCAGCCTCGCCGGTTTGAGGGAGCTGTTTTTT.

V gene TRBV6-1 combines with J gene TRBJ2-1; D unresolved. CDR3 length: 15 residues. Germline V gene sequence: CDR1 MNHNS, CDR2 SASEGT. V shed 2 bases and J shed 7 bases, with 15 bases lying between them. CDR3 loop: CASSEINLAVNEQFF. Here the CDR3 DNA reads TGTGCCAGCAGTGAAATAAATCTCGCGGTAAATGAGCAGTTCTTC.

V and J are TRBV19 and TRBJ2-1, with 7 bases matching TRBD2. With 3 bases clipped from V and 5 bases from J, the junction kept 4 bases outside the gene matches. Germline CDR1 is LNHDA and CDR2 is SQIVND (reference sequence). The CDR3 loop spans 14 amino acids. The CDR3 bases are TGTGCCAGTAGTATCCCCCTAGCGGACAATGAGCAGTTCTTC. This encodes CASSIPLADNEQFF. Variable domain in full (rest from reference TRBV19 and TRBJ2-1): DGGITQSPKYLFRKEGQNVTLSCEQNLNHDAMYWYRQDPGQGLRLIYYSQIVNDFQKGDIAEGYSVSREKKESFPLTVTSAQKNPTAFYLCASSIPLADNEQFFGPGTRLTVL.

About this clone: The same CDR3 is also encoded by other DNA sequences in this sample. The CDR3 is CASSLGRQETQYF. The CDR3 DNA follows: TGTGCCAGCAGCTTGGGGCGCCAAGAGACCCAGTACTTC. The chain links TRBV11-2 to TRBJ2-5, with a weak D call TRBD1 (5 bases). From germline, CDR1 is SGHAT and CDR2 FQNNGV. The V end lost 3 bases, the J end lost 1 base, and 6 bases lay between the germline ends. CDR3 length equals 13 residues.

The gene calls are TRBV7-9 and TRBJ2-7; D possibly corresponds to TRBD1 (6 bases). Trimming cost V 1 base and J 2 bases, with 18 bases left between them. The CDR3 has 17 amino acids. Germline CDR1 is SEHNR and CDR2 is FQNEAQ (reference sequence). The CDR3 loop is CASSLGGHSSFPYEQYF. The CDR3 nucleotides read TGTGCCAGCAGCTTAGGGGGACACTCATCTTTTCCCTACGAGCAGTACTTC.

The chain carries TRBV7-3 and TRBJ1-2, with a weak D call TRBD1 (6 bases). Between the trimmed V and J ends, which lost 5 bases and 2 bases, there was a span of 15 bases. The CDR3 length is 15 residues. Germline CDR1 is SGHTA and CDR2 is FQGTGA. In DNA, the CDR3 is TGTGCCAGCAGCCCCCGCGGGGGGCCCAACTATGGCTACACCTTC. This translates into CASSPRGGPNYGYTF.

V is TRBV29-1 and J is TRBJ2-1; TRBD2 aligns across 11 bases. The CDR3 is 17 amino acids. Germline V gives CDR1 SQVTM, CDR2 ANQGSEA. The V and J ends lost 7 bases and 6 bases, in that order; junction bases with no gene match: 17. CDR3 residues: CSANRGLAGGIGNEQFF. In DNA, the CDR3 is TGCAGCGCCAATAGAGGTCTAGCGGGAGGAATCGGCAATGAGCAGTTCTTC.

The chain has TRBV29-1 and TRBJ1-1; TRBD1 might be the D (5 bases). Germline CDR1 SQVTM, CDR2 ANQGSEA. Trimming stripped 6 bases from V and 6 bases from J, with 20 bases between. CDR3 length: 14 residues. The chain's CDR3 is CSVGLGPGGPEAFF. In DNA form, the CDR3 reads TGCAGCGTCGGCCTGGGACCGGGGGGACCTGAAGCTTTCTTT. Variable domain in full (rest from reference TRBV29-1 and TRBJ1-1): SAVISQKPSRDICQRGTSLTIQCQVDSQVTMMFWYRQQPGQSLTLIATANQGSEATYESGFVIDKFPISRPNLTFSTLTVSNMSPEDSSIYLCSVGLGPGGPEAFFGQGTRLTVV.

DNA of the CDR3: TGTGCCAGCAGCTTAGTTGGGACAGGGGCCGGCGGTGAGCAGTTCTTC. As protein: CASSLVGTGAGGEQFF. The chain employs TRBV7-2 and TRBJ2-1, with 10 bases aligning to TRBD1. This CDR3 contains 16 residues. V lost 1 base, J lost 9 bases, and 9 bases stayed unmatched. Per germline, CDR1 SGHTA and CDR2 FQGNSA.

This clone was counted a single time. CDR3 region: CASSLTGIETQYF. The CDR3 bases are TGTGCCAGCAGCTTAACCGGAATAGAGACCCAGTACTTC. V is TRBV7-3 and J is TRBJ2-5; D unclear. The germline CDR1 and CDR2 sequences are SGHTA and FQGTGA. V was shortened by 0 bases and J by 4 bases, with 6 bases between the two germline ends. The CDR3 has 13 amino acids.